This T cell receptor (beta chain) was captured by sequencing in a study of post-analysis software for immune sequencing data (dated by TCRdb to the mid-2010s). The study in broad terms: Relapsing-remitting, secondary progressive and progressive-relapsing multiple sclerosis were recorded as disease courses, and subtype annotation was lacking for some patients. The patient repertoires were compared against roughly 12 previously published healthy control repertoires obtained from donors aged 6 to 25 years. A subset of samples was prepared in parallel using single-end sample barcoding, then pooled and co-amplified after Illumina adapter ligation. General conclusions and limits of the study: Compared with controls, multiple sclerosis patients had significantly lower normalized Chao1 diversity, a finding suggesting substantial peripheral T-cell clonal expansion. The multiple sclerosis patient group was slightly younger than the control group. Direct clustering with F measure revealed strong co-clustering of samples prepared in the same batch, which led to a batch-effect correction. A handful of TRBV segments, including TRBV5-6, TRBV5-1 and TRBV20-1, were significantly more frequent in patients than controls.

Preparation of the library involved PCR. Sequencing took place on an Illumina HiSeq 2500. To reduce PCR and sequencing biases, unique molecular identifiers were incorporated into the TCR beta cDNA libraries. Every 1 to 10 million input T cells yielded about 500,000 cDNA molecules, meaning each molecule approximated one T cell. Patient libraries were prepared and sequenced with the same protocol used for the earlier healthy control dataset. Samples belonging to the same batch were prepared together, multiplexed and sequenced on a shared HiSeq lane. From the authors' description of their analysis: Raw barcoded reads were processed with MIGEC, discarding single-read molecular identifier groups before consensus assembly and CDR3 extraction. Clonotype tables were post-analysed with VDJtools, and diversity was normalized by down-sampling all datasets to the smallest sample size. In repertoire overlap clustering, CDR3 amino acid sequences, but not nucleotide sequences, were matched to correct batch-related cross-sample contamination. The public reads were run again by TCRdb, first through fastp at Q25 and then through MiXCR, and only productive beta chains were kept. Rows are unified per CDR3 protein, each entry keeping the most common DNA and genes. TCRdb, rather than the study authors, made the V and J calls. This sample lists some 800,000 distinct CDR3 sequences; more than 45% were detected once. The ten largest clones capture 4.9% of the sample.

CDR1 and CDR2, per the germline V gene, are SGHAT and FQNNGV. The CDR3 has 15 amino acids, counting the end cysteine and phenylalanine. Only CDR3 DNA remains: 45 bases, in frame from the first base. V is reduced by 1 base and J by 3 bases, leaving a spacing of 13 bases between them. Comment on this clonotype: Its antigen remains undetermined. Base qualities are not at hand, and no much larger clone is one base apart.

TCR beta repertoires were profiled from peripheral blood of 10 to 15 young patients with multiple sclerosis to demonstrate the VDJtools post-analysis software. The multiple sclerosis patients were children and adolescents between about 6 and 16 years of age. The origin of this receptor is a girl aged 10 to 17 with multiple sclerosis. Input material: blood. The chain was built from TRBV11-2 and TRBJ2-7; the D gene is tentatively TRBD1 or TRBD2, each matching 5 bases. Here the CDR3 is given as CASSLVGPAFYEQYF. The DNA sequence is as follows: TGTGCCAGCAGCTTAGTGGGACCAGCGTTCTACGAGCAGTACTTC.